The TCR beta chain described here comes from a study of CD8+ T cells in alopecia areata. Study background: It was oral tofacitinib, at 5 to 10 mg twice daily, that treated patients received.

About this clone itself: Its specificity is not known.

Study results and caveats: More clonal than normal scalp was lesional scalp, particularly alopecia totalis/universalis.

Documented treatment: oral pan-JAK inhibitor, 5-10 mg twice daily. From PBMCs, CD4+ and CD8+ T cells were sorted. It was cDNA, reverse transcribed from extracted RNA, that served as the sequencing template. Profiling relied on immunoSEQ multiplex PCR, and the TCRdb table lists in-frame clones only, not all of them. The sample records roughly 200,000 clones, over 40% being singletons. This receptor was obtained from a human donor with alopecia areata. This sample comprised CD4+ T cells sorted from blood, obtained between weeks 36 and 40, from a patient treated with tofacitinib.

The CDR3 region has the DNA TGTGCATCCGCCAGGGTCCCTGAAGCTTTCTTT. It translates to CASARVPEAFF. The chain couples TRBV30 to TRBJ1-1; TRBD1 is a possible D gene (5 bases). Germline CDR1 and CDR2: GTSNPN and SVGIG (reference sequence). This CDR3 is 11 amino acids long.